This T cell receptor beta chain was sequenced during a study of cytomegalovirus exposure and HLA in healthy donors. PCR was performed using 60 Vbeta and 13 Jbeta primers. Original methodology: An analysis that came later counted 80 million or so unique TCR beta chains, roughly 11 million shared. Libraries were prepared by immunoSEQ multiplex PCR; TCRdb keeps only in-frame clonotypes and omits some of them. V and J calls plus clone size are reproduced from that table; the DNA served to infer D and trimming. Here the sample spans 130,000 to 150,000 clones, about 80% being singletons. Study-level points and caveats: Indistinguishable V segments such as TRBV6-2 and TRBV6-3 were excluded. TCR beta chains numbering under 200 were designated cytomegalovirus-associated.

This clone appeared once. No antigen is known for it. Germline V gene sequence: CDR1 MNHNY, CDR2 SVGAGI (reference sequence). V lost 2 bases, J lost 8 bases, and 1 base stayed unmatched. The CDR3 covers 14 residues. The chain couples TRBV6-6 to TRBJ1-6, with 9 bases fitting TRBD1. The sequence was obtained from a female donor in good health and CMV-seronegative. The sequenced sample was PBMCs. The DNA of the CDR3 is TGTGCCAGCAGTTACCGGGACAGGGATTCACCCCTCCACTTT. It specifies CASSYRDRDSPLHF.